This T cell receptor (beta chain) was recovered during a study of blood T cells in healthy people across ages. The sample holds a few counts of this clonotype. With a J-beta primer mix and a sample-barcoded 5' primer, a second PCR ran about 6 to 11 cycles. TCRdb independently ran MiXCR on the 5' RACE reads; one entry per CDR3 protein. The sample includes 700,000 to 950,000 distinct CDR3 sequences, 58% seen only once; the top ten take approximately 20%. The ends were cut back, 4 bases at V and 3 bases at J, with 7 bases in the middle. This CDR3 region has 12 residues. The germline gives CDR1 LGHNT, CDR2 FRNRAP.

This clonotype was sampled from a man aged 25 to 40 in good health. This chain joins TRBV12-5 and TRBJ2-7, with unresolved D. What was sequenced was blood. CDR3 coding DNA: TGTGCTAGTGGTTCATTAGTCTACGAGCAGTACTTC. It is translated as CASGSLVYEQYF.